This T cell receptor (beta chain) originates from a study of blood T cell repertoires in COVID-19. The assay was immunoSEQ multiplex PCR, and TCRdb's table has in-frame clones only and misses some. The sample contains over 150,000 clones, around nine tenths of which appear only once. Germline CDR1 SGHDN, CDR2 FVKESK. The V gene end was trimmed by 3 bases and the J gene end by 5 bases; junction bases not matched to a gene: 11. This CDR3 has 16 residues. The sequencing sample was made of peripheral blood. The sequence came from a man between 50 and 59 years old who had recovered from COVID-19. V gene TRBV14 combines with J gene TRBJ2-5; 8 bases align to TRBD1. The CDR3 region is CASSHTNRGFRETQYF. Written as DNA, the CDR3 is TGTGCCAGCAGCCATACGAACAGGGGGTTTAGGGAGACCCAGTACTTC.